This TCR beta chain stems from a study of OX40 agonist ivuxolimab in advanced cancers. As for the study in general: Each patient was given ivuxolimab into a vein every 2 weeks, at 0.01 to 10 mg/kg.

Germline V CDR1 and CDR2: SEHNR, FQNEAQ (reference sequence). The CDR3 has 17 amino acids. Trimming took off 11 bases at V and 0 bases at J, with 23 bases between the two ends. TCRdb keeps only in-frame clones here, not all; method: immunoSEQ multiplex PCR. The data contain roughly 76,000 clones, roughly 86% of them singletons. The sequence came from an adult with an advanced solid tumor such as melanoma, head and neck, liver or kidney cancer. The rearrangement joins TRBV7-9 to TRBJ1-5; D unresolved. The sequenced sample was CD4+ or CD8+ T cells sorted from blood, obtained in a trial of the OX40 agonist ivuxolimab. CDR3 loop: CAYSYPLDYTSNQPQHF. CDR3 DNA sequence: TGTGCCTACTCTTACCCCTTGGATTATACTAGCAATCAGCCCCAGCATTTT.